This T cell receptor beta chain is from a study of T cell repertoires in cytomegalovirus infection. TCRdb re-analysed the reads in MiXCR, keeping a single row per CDR3 protein. The table shows about 400,000 distinct CDR3 sequences, with nearly 35% occurring only once. This clonotype was recorded at least ten times. As yet, its antigen is unknown. Germline V lookup: CDR1 SGHTA, CDR2 FQGNSA. The CDR3 runs to 15 residues. V lost 8 bases to trimming and J lost 0 bases; unmatched junction nucleotides: 8. The chain uses TRBV7-2 and TRBJ2-7, with 9 nucleotides matching TRBD2. This clonotype was sampled from a human donor in good health (CMV status not recorded). Some clones in this sample may be carry-over from other donors' samples. The sample here was cultured PBMCs, taken from culture after CMV antigen stimulation. The CDR3 reads CASVASGRSSYEQYV. The CDR3 nucleotides read TGTGCCAGCGTCGCCAGCGGGAGGAGCTCCTACGAGCAGTACGTC.